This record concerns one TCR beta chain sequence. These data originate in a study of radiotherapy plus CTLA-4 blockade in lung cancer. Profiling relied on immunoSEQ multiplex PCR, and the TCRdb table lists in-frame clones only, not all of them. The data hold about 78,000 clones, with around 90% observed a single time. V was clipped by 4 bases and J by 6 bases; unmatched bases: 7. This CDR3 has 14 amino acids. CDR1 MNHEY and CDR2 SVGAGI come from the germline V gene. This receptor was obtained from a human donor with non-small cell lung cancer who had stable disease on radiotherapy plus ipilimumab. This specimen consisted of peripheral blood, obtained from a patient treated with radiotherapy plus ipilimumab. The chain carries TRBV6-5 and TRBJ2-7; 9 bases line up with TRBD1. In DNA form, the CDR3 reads TGTGCCAGCAGTTCCTCCGGGACAGGGCGCGAGCAGTACTTC. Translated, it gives CASSSSGTGREQYF.